A single TCR beta chain is shown here with its context. In the original analysis: Amplified reference gene primers provided the basis for estimating nucleated cell counts. Sequenced by immunoSEQ multiplex PCR; TCRdb stores in-frame clones only, minus some. Clone size and the V and J calls come from that table; the DNA yielded D and trimming. This sample has 170,000 or so clones; more than 75% occur once, and the top ten carry about 1%. These data belong to a study of blood T cell repertoires in COVID-19. Study information: From T cells, B-cell-depleted T cells, or PBMCs came the material, which was cDNA or gDNA.

V was pared by 4 bases and J by 1 base, with 3 bases of the junction left unmatched. Germline lookup yields CDR1 LGHNA and CDR2 YSLEER. This CDR3 region has 16 residues. The chain carries TRBV4-3 and TRBJ2-1; 11 nucleotides align to TRBD2. The specimen was peripheral blood. The TCR sequence derives from a woman aged 18-29 years who had recovered from COVID-19. The CDR3 DNA sequence: TGCGCCAGCAGCCCCCGACTAGCGGGGTCCTACAATGAGCAGTTCTTC. It specifies CASSPRLAGSYNEQFF.